Following are 26 T cell receptor beta chains from one sample sequenced in a study of radiation and T cells in renal cell carcinoma. The time point was: blood 2 weeks post-SBRT. Treatment: 15 Gy SBRT to primary tumor, nephrectomy 4 weeks later. The assay was immunoSEQ multiplex PCR, and TCRdb's table has in-frame clones only and misses some. Counted here are roughly 130,000 clones, 81% occurring once; the ten biggest clones make up 1.9%. The sample was blood, taken from a patient whose treatment included radiotherapy and nephrectomy. The receptors were gathered from a woman aged 55-70 years with renal cell carcinoma.

This chain links TRBV5-6 with TRBJ1-2; 11 bases agree with TRBD1. Unmatched junction bases numbered 6, after V lost 3 bases and J lost 8 bases. The V gene's germline CDR1 is SGHDT and CDR2 YYEEEE. The CDR3 contains 14 residues. The CDR3 protein is CASSWDRGSYGYTF. DNA of the CDR3: TGTGCCAGCAGCTGGGACAGGGGGTCTTACGGCTACACCTTC. Supplemented by reference TRBV5-6 and TRBJ1-2, the full variable domain reads DAGVTQSPTHLIKTRGQQVTLRCSPKSGHDTVSWYQQALGQGPQFIFQYYEEEERQRGNFPDRFSGHQFPNYSSELNVNALLLGDSALYLCASSWDRGSYGYTFGSGTRLTVV.

V usage is TRBV5-1 and J usage is TRBJ1-5, with TRBD1 identical over 10 bases. V trimming: 4 bases; J trimming: 7 bases; junction bases outside the gene matches: 8. CDR3 length equals 15 residues. The V gene's germline CDR1 is SGHRS and CDR2 YFSETQ. The DNA for the CDR3 is TGCGCCAGCAGCCCGGACGGGACAGGGGACCAGCCCCAGCATTTT. Amino acids: CASSPDGTGDQPQHF.

The CDR3 nucleotides are TGTGCCTGGAGAGGCCAGACCTACGAGCAGTACTTC. Its translation is CAWRGQTYEQYF. The chain combines TRBV30 with TRBJ2-7, with D unclear. The germline CDR1 and CDR2 sequences are GTSNPN and SVGIG (reference sequence). The V end was cut by 3 bases, the J end by 2 bases, with 8 bases between. The CDR3 spans 12 residues.

The CDR3 DNA reads as TGTGCCAGCAGCGGGACGACACACAACTATGGCTACACCTTC. Translating it yields CASSGTTHNYGYTF. This chain joins TRBV5-5 and TRBJ1-2, with D maybe TRBD1 (5 bases). Germline V gene sequence: CDR1 SGHKS, CDR2 YYEKEE (reference sequence). The V end was cut by 4 bases, the J end by 2 bases, with 12 bases between. This CDR3 has 14 amino acids.

The V gene is TRBV5-1, the J gene TRBJ2-7; 8 positions match TRBD1. The CDR3 covers 16 residues. Germline CDR1 is SGHRS and CDR2 is YFSETQ. Germline trimming cut 0 bases from V and 1 base from J; bases unmatched to any gene: 6. CDR3: CASSLVIDRGSYEQYF. The CDR3 nucleotides read TGCGCCAGCAGCTTGGTAATTGACAGGGGATCCTACGAGCAGTACTTC. Drawing the rest from reference TRBV5-1 and TRBJ2-7, the complete variable domain is KAGVTQTPRYLIKTRGQQVTLSCSPISGHRSVSWYQQTPGQGLQFLFEYFSETQRNKGNFPGRFSGRQFSNSRSEMNVSTLELGDSALYLCASSLVIDRGSYEQYFGPGTRLTVT.

The V and J genes are TRBV7-6 and TRBJ1-4; D not resolved. The CDR3 consists of 15 residues. CDR1 and CDR2 from the germline V gene are SGHVS and FNYEAQ. The V and J ends lost 0 bases and 7 bases respectively, with 12 bases between them. In DNA form, the CDR3 reads TGTGCCAGCAGCTTAGCGGGCGGCGAGAGTGAAAAACTGTTTTTT. It yields the protein CASSLAGGESEKLFF.

The chain employs TRBV29-1 and TRBJ2-5; TRBD1 agrees at 10 bases. J lost 2 bases, V lost 7 bases, and 7 bases had no gene match. This CDR3 region has 14 residues. CDR1 and CDR2 (germline): SQVTM, ANQGSEA. CDR3 sequence (DNA): TGCAGCGGGCGACAGGGGGCAAGGCAAGAGACCCAGTACTTC. As protein: CSGRQGARQETQYF.

This CDR3 is CASTPRGSSGELFF. For the CDR3, the DNA is TGTGCCAGCACCCCAAGGGGGAGTTCCGGGGAGCTGTTTTTT. This sequence joins TRBV9 and TRBJ2-2, with a possible D match to TRBD1 (6 bases). Trimming removed 6 bases at V and 6 bases at J, with 15 bases between. Per the germline V gene, CDR1 is SGDLS and CDR2 is YYNGEE. This CDR3 has 14 residues. The full variable domain, rest sourced from reference TRBV9 and TRBJ2-2, is DSGVTQTPKHLITATGQRVTLRCSPRSGDLSVYWYQQSLDQGLQFLIQYYNGEERAKGNILERFSAQQFPDLHSELNLSSLELGDSALYFCASTPRGSSGELFFGEGSRLTVL.

The chain combines TRBV11-3 with TRBJ2-1; unclear D gene. The CDR3 has 15 residues. Per germline, CDR1 SGHNT and CDR2 YENEEA. The germline V and J ends were trimmed by 1 base and 2 bases, with 9 bases remaining between them. CDR3 protein: CASSLAVGPYNEQFF. The CDR3 nucleotides are TGTGCCAGCAGCTTAGCAGTGGGCCCCTACAATGAGCAGTTCTTC.

V gene TRBV29-1 combines with J gene TRBJ1-1; unclear D gene. Looked up from germline, CDR1 is SQVTM and CDR2 is ANQGSEA. The CDR3 extends over 15 amino acids. The V end was cut by 4 bases, the J end by 4 bases, with 19 bases between. CDR3 DNA: TGCAGCGTTGGCCCCCACCCGGGGTCCGGCACTGAAGCTTTCTTT. Translating gives CSVGPHPGSGTEAFF. Together with reference TRBV29-1 and TRBJ1-1, the CDR3 gives the full variable domain: SAVISQKPSRDICQRGTSLTIQCQVDSQVTMMFWYRQQPGQSLTLIATANQGSEATYESGFVIDKFPISRPNLTFSTLTVSNMSPEDSSIYLCSVGPHPGSGTEAFFGQGTRLTVV.

The genes are TRBV27 and TRBJ2-1, with D possibly TRBD1 on 6 matching bases. With 6 bases removed from V and 6 bases from J, the gap between germline ends came to 12 bases. This CDR3 is built from 13 residues. CDR1 MNHEY and CDR2 SMNVEV come from the germline V gene (reference sequence). As DNA, the CDR3 is TGTGCCAGCAGCTTGGACAGTCTCAATGAGCAGTTCTTC. This codes for CASSLDSLNEQFF.

The chain combines TRBV4-2 with TRBJ1-2, with 7 bases identical to TRBD1. With V trimmed by 4 bases and J by 6 bases, 8 bases remained unmatched. This CDR3 is built from 14 residues. Germline V CDR1 and CDR2: LGHNA, YNFKEQ. The CDR3 DNA sequence: TGTGCCAGCAGCCGGATCGGGACAGCCGATGGCTACACCTTC. Encoded protein: CASSRIGTADGYTF.

The rearrangement links TRBV7-9 to TRBJ2-1; TRBD1 matches 7 bases. The CDR3 contains 12 residues. In germline, CDR1 is SEHNR, CDR2 FQNEAQ (reference sequence). Germline trimming cut 3 bases from V and 9 bases from J; bases unmatched to any gene: 2. The CDR3 DNA follows: TGTGCCAGCAGCTTCACAGGGGTTGAGCAGTTCTTC. It specifies CASSFTGVEQFF.

The sample holds one count of this clone. The chain joins TRBV27 to TRBJ1-4; no definite D call. This CDR3 comprises 15 residues. V was trimmed by 6 bases and J by 4 bases, leaving 15 bases between them. Looked up from germline, CDR1 is MNHEY and CDR2 is SMNVEV (reference sequence). The CDR3 DNA reads TGTGCCAGCAGCCGAGGACGGCAACTTAATGAAAAACTGTTTTTT. It is translated as CASSRGRQLNEKLFF. Supplemented by reference TRBV27 and TRBJ1-4, the full variable domain reads EAQVTQNPRYLITVTGKKLTVTCSQNMNHEYMSWYRQDPGLGLRQIYYSMNVEVTDKGDVPEGYKVSRKEKRNFPLILESPSPNQTSLYFCASSRGRQLNEKLFFGSGTQLSVL.

The J gene is TRBJ2-3, the V gene TRBV5-6; TRBD2 matches at 9 bases. The CDR3 is made up of 17 amino acids. V shed 2 bases, J shed 2 bases, and the junction held 9 bases outside the gene matches. Germline loops: CDR1 SGHDT, CDR2 YYEEEE. The CDR3 loop is CASSFARSGGLTDTQYF. The CDR3 bases are TGTGCCAGCAGCTTCGCCCGGAGCGGGGGGCTCACAGATACGCAGTATTTT.

This chain links TRBV7-9 with TRBJ1-5; tentatively, D is TRBD1 (5 bases). The V and J ends lost 5 bases and 2 bases respectively, with 19 bases between them. CDR3 length equals 17 residues. The germline CDR1 and CDR2 sequences are SEHNR and FQNEAQ (reference sequence). The CDR3 sequence is CASSPGEGTTRNQPQHF. CDR3 in DNA: TGTGCCAGCAGCCCAGGAGAGGGGACGACACGCAATCAGCCCCAGCATTTT.

This clone has a single count. The CDR3 nucleotides read TGTGCCAGCAGCCCCCGGACAGGGATGGAAGATAGCAATCAGCCCCAGCATTTT. It codes for CASSPRTGMEDSNQPQHF. The genes are TRBV5-4 and TRBJ1-5; 8 nucleotides align to TRBD1. There are 18 residues in the CDR3. The V segment lost 4 bases and the J segment 0 bases; nucleotides outside the gene matches: 12. Germline CDR1 SGHNT, CDR2 YYREEE (reference sequence). Looking up the rest from reference TRBV5-4 and TRBJ1-5 gives the full variable domain: ETGVTQSPTHLIKTRGQQVTLRCSSQSGHNTVSWYQQALGQGPQFIFQYYREEENGRGNFPPRFSGLQFPNYSSELNVNALELDDSALYLCASSPRTGMEDSNQPQHFGDGTRLSIL.

The CDR3 sequence is CASSPRTPGQGASPLHF. The CDR3 DNA is TGTGCCAGTAGTCCCAGGACACCGGGACAGGGGGCGTCACCCCTCCACTTT. The genes are TRBV19 and TRBJ1-6, with 12 nucleotides matching TRBD1. Germline CDR1 is LNHDA and CDR2 is SQIVND (reference sequence). This CDR3 contains 17 residues. V lost 5 bases to trimming and J lost 10 bases; unmatched junction nucleotides: 12.

The genes are TRBV19 and TRBJ1-1; D uncertain. Trimming cost V 1 base and J 3 bases, with 6 bases left between them. Germline values: CDR1 LNHDA, CDR2 SQIVND (reference sequence). This CDR3 contains 13 residues. In DNA, the CDR3 is TGTGCCAGTAGTATAGCCGCCGACACTGAAGCTTTCTTT. Translated: CASSIAADTEAFF.

This chain links TRBV6-5 with TRBJ1-2; TRBD1 agrees at 8 bases. In germline, CDR1 is MNHEY, CDR2 SVGAGI. The CDR3 sequence is 13 residues long. Trimming cost V 6 bases and J 2 bases; bases outside gene matches: 2. Written as DNA, the CDR3 is TGTGCCAGCAGCCGACAGGGGAACTATGGCTACACCTTC. This codes for CASSRQGNYGYTF.

J is TRBJ1-3 and V is TRBV2; D gene ambiguous. Germline V gene sequence: CDR1 SNHLY, CDR2 FYNNEI. The CDR3 runs to 14 residues. V was pared by 3 bases and J by 2 bases, with 8 bases between. CDR3 DNA: TGTGCCAGCAGTGATGTTCCAGCTGGAAACACCATATATTTT. It specifies CASSDVPAGNTIYF. Together with reference TRBV2 and TRBJ1-3, the CDR3 gives the full variable domain: EPEVTQTPSHQVTQMGQEVILRCVPISNHLYFYWYRQILGQKVEFLVSFYNNEISEKSEIFDDQFSVERPDGSNFTLKIRSTKLEDSAMYFCASSDVPAGNTIYFGEGSWLTVV.

V and J are TRBV4-3 and TRBJ1-1, with 8 bases identical to TRBD1. This CDR3 is built from 17 residues. Trimming at V came to 0 bases and at J to 5 bases, leaving 11 bases not matched to a gene. Germline CDR1 reads LGHNA; CDR2 reads YSLEER. The CDR3 here is CASSQDWVETGVTEAFF. The CDR3 DNA reads as TGCGCCAGCAGCCAAGATTGGGTTGAGACAGGGGTTACTGAAGCTTTCTTT.

CDR3 nucleotide sequence: TGTGCCAGCTCTCCCTCCCGGGACAGCCATCAGCCCCAGCATTTT. It specifies CASSPSRDSHQPQHF. The chain has TRBV18 and TRBJ1-5, with 7 bases fitting TRBD1. Germline loops: CDR1 KGHSH, CDR2 LQKENI. Germline trimming cut 6 bases from V and 5 bases from J; bases unmatched to any gene: 10. The CDR3 consists of 15 residues.

The gene calls are TRBV6-5 and TRBJ2-3, with 7 bases aligning to TRBD1. CDR3 length: 13 amino acids. The V gene's germline CDR1 is MNHEY and CDR2 SVGAGI. After removal of 6 bases from V and 4 bases from J, the junction contained 4 bases not matched to a gene. In DNA, the CDR3 is TGTGCCAGCAGGACAGGGTGGGCAGATACGCAGTATTTT. Translation: CASRTGWADTQYF.

The V call is TRBV7-9, the J call TRBJ2-2, with D perhaps matching TRBD1 (5 bases). Trimming removed 5 bases from V and 6 bases from J, with 13 bases in between. The CDR3 sequence is 14 residues long. Germline CDR1 is SEHNR and CDR2 is FQNEAQ (reference sequence). CDR3 coding DNA: TGTGCCAGCAGCACAAGACAGTGGCCCGGGGAGCTGTTTTTT. Its protein product is CASSTRQWPGELFF.

This clone was found many times. The V and J genes are TRBV19 and TRBJ2-5; 7 nucleotides match TRBD1. The CDR3 extends over 12 amino acids. V trimming: 6 bases; J trimming: 9 bases; junction bases outside the gene matches: 7. Germline values: CDR1 LNHDA, CDR2 SQIVND (reference sequence). CDR3 region: CASRTGTGAQYF. In nucleotides, the CDR3 is TGTGCCAGTAGGACAGGGACCGGAGCCCAGTACTTC.